The 9 T cell receptor beta chains in this list originate from one sample, sequenced in a study of chemoradiotherapy in HPV16-positive cancers. The data were produced by immunoSEQ multiplex PCR, yet TCRdb's version contains in-frame clones alone and is incomplete. This sample has fewer than 25,000 clones, with 70% to 90% found just once. Here the sequenced sample was blood, taken from a patient who underwent chemoradiotherapy. Receptors originate from a human donor with HPV-associated anogenital cancer.

The chain employs TRBV6-1 and TRBJ1-2; D uncertain. The germline CDR1 and CDR2 sequences are MNHNS and SASEGT. This CDR3 contains 15 residues. Trimming cost V 1 base and J 1 base, with 10 bases left between them. The CDR3 nucleotides read TGTGCCAGCAGTGAAGGGCAGGCCCTTAACTATGGCTACACCTTC. It translates to CASSEGQALNYGYTF.

This clone was picked up one time. V and J are TRBV5-6 and TRBJ1-3, with D hard to call. Germline V gives CDR1 SGHDT, CDR2 YYEEEE. V was clipped by 0 bases and J by 2 bases, with 3 bases between them. There are 13 residues in the CDR3. CDR3 sequence: CASSLGPGNTIYF. The CDR3 bases are TGTGCCAGCAGCTTGGGCCCTGGAAACACCATATATTTT.

CDR3 sequence: CAISEARGNTIYF. The CDR3 DNA reads as TGTGCCATCAGTGAGGCTCGCGGAAACACCATATATTTT. V usage is TRBV10-3 and J usage is TRBJ1-3; D is undetermined. Germline loops: CDR1 ENHRY, CDR2 SYGVKD. V lost 2 bases, J lost 4 bases, and 6 bases lay in between. The CDR3 covers 13 residues.

The V gene is TRBV5-1, the J gene TRBJ2-5; weak D call: TRBD2 (5 bases). Germline V gene lookup returns CDR1 SGHRS and CDR2 YFSETQ. Between the trimmed V and J ends, which lost 1 base and 1 base, there was a span of 8 bases. The CDR3 has 14 residues. Here the CDR3 reads CASSLTGGQETQYF. The CDR3 nucleotides read TGCGCCAGCAGCTTGACCGGAGGCCAAGAGACCCAGTACTTC.

The chain recombines TRBV21-1 with TRBJ2-3; the D call in the table, TRBD2, was not verified against the DNA. TRBV21-1 constitutes a pseudogene. There are 14 residues in the CDR3. The CDR3 DNA follows: TGTGCCAGCAGCGGGACTAGCGGGGCAGATACGCAGTATTTT. This encodes CASSGTSGADTQYF.

The V and J genes are TRBV9 and TRBJ2-1; D is undetermined. V lost 0 bases and J 7 bases, leaving 5 bases between the germline ends. This CDR3 is 12 amino acids long. From germline, CDR1 is SGDLS and CDR2 YYNGEE. The CDR3 here is CASSVDGNEQFF. DNA for the CDR3: TGTGCCAGCAGCGTAGATGGGAATGAGCAGTTCTTC.

The V and J genes are TRBV19 and TRBJ2-7, with TRBD1 matching 7 bases. The junction had 2 bases not matched to a gene; V was cut back by 4 bases and J by 2 bases. Germline V gene sequence: CDR1 LNHDA, CDR2 SQIVND (reference sequence). The length of the CDR3 is 13 residues. The CDR3 spells CASSRDSTYEQYF. CDR3 DNA: TGTGCCAGTAGTAGGGACAGTACCTACGAGCAGTACTTC.

The chain combines TRBV21-1 with TRBJ2-5; TRBD1, as called in the table, went unchecked against the DNA. TRBV21-1 is marked as a pseudogene. This CDR3 spans 16 amino acids. CDR3 nucleotides: TGTGCCAGCAGCAAATCTGGCCGGGACAGACAAGAGACCCAGTACTTC. It encodes CASSKSGRDRQETQYF.

The chain recombines TRBV28 with TRBJ2-3, with unresolved D. Trimming removed 6 bases at V and 6 bases at J, with 13 bases between. Looked up from germline, CDR1 is MDHEN and CDR2 is SYDVKM. The CDR3 consists of 13 residues. CDR3 protein: CASRNSLRDTQYF. The DNA of the CDR3 is TGTGCCAGCAGGAACTCACTACGGGATACGCAGTATTTT.